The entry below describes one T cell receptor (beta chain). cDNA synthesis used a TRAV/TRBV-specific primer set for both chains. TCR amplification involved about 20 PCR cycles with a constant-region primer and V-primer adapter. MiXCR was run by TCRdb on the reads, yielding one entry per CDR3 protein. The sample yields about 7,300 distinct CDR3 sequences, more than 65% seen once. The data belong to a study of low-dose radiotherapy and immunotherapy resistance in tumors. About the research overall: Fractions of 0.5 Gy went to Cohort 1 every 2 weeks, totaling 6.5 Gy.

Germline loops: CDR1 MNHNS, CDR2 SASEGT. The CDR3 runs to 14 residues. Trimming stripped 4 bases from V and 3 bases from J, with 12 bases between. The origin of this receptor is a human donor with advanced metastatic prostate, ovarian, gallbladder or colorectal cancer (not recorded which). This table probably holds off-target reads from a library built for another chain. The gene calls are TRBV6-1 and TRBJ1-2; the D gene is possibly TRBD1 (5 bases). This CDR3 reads CASSVREEDYGYTF. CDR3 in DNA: TGTGCCAGCAGTGTCAGGGAAGAGGACTATGGCTACACCTTC.